The rows below give T cell receptor beta chains drawn from one sample of a study of T cell repertoires in cytomegalovirus infection. The antigens for these receptors are not known. TCRdb re-called the reads through MiXCR, storing one row per CDR3 protein. Of about half a million distinct CDR3 sequences in the sample, roughly a third were seen once. Sequences were derived from cultured PBMCs, sampled from culture after CMV antigen stimulation. The receptors were gathered from a human donor in good health (CMV status not recorded). Some clones in this sample may be carry-over from other donors' samples. The CDR3 runs from the conserved cysteine through the conserved F or W. A D gene is named only where the DNA matches it firmly. Clone size is given for some rows only: seen once, a few or many times, or a class if the clone is expanded.

clone size: -; CDR3 length: 18; J gene: TRBJ2-3; V gene: TRBV7-2; D gene: TRBD2; CDR3 protein: CASSAASGLAGDRDTQYF; CDR3 DNA: TGTGCCAGCAGCGCCGCCTCCGGACTAGCGGGAGATAGAGATACGCAGTATTTT
clone size: -; CDR3 length: 14; J gene: TRBJ2-7; V gene: TRBV7-4; D gene: -; CDR3 protein: CASSLERGRGEQYF; CDR3 DNA: TGTGCCAGCAGCTTAGAACGAGGTCGGGGCGAGCAGTACTTC
clone size: -; CDR3 length: 14; J gene: TRBJ2-1; V gene: TRBV14; D gene: -; CDR3 protein: CASSLNSASNEQFF; CDR3 DNA: TGTGCCAGCAGCCTTAATAGCGCGAGCAATGAGCAGTTCTTC
clone size: -; CDR3 length: 14; J gene: TRBJ2-5; V gene: TRBV20-1; D gene: TRBD2; CDR3 protein: CSAPLAGGPETQYF; CDR3 DNA: TGCAGTGCTCCTCTAGCGGGAGGGCCGGAGACCCAGTACTTC
clone size: -; CDR3 length: 11; J gene: TRBJ2-1; V gene: TRBV5-4; D gene: -; CDR3 protein: CATSLEAEQFF; CDR3 DNA: TGTGCCACCTCCTTGGAGGCTGAGCAGTTCTTC
clone size: -; CDR3 length: 10; J gene: TRBJ1-1; V gene: TRBV27; D gene: -; CDR3 protein: CASISTEAFF; CDR3 DNA: TGTGCCAGCATTTCCACTGAAGCTTTCTTT
clone size: -; CDR3 length: 15; J gene: TRBJ2-1; V gene: TRBV6-2/TRBV6-3; D gene: TRBD2; CDR3 protein: CASRPRTSGNNEQFF; CDR3 DNA: TGTGCCAGCAGGCCTAGGACTAGCGGAAACAATGAGCAGTTCTTC
clone size: -; CDR3 length: 13; J gene: TRBJ2-4; V gene: TRBV25-1; D gene: TRBD1; CDR3 protein: CASSQTGSDIQYF; CDR3 DNA: TGTGCCAGCAGCCAGACAGGGTCGGACATTCAGTACTTC
clone size: few; CDR3 length: 15; J gene: TRBJ2-2; V gene: TRBV11-3; D gene: TRBD1; CDR3 protein: CASSLEGGHTGELFF; CDR3 DNA: TGTGCCAGCAGCTTAGAAGGGGGCCACACCGGGGAGCTGTTTTTT
clone size: -; CDR3 length: 16; J gene: TRBJ2-1; V gene: TRBV7-8; D gene: TRBD2; CDR3 protein: CASSFMTSGWYNEQFF; CDR3 DNA: TGTGCCAGCAGTTTTATGACTAGCGGCTGGTACAATGAGCAGTTCTTC
clone size: few; CDR3 length: 16; J gene: TRBJ2-3; V gene: TRBV12-3/TRBV12-4; D gene: -; CDR3 protein: CASSFPRKWAADTQYF; CDR3 DNA: TGTGCCAGCAGTTTCCCTAGAAAGTGGGCGGCAGATACGCAGTATTTT
clone size: few; CDR3 length: 15; J gene: TRBJ2-3; V gene: TRBV12-3/TRBV12-4; D gene: -; CDR3 protein: CASKYPGAPTDTQYF; CDR3 DNA: TGTGCCAGCAAGTATCCGGGGGCTCCCACAGATACGCAGTATTTT
clone size: many; CDR3 length: 12; J gene: TRBJ1-3; V gene: TRBV12-3/TRBV12-4; D gene: -; CDR3 protein: CASSAGRNTIYF; CDR3 DNA: TGTGCCAGCAGTGCCGGGAGGAACACCATATATTTT
clone size: -; CDR3 length: 16; J gene: TRBJ2-7; V gene: TRBV7-2; D gene: TRBD2; CDR3 protein: CASSSGLAGGGYEQYF; CDR3 DNA: TGTGCCAGCAGCTCGGGACTAGCGGGAGGAGGCTACGAGCAGTACTTC
clone size: few; CDR3 length: 14; J gene: TRBJ1-4; V gene: TRBV20-1; D gene: TRBD1; CDR3 protein: CSASRAGGDEKLFF; CDR3 DNA: TGCAGTGCTAGTAGGGCAGGGGGCGATGAAAAACTGTTTTTT
clone size: few; CDR3 length: 16; J gene: TRBJ2-2; V gene: TRBV7-2; D gene: TRBD2; CDR3 protein: CASSRGLAGVWGELFF; CDR3 DNA: TGTGCCAGCAGCCGAGGACTAGCGGGAGTATGGGGGGAGCTGTTTTTT
clone size: -; CDR3 length: 15; J gene: TRBJ2-3; V gene: TRBV20-1; D gene: -; CDR3 protein: CSARGVAYSTDTQYF; CDR3 DNA: TGCAGTGCTAGAGGGGTAGCGTATAGCACAGATACGCAGTATTTT
clone size: -; CDR3 length: 15; J gene: TRBJ1-2; V gene: TRBV19; D gene: -; CDR3 protein: CASSIGDVNPYGYTF; CDR3 DNA: TGTGCCAGTAGTATAGGGGACGTGAACCCCTATGGCTACACCTTC
clone size: few; CDR3 length: 14; J gene: TRBJ2-6; V gene: TRBV19; D gene: -; CDR3 protein: CASSTDSGANVLTF; CDR3 DNA: TGTGCCAGTAGTACCGACTCTGGGGCCAACGTCCTGACTTTC
clone size: -; CDR3 length: 14; J gene: TRBJ2-1; V gene: TRBV10-3; D gene: TRBD1; CDR3 protein: CATKRQGNLGEQFF; CDR3 DNA: TGTGCCACTAAAAGACAGGGAAACTTGGGTGAGCAGTTCTTC
clone size: few; CDR3 length: 14; J gene: TRBJ2-7; V gene: TRBV6-2/TRBV6-3; D gene: TRBD2; CDR3 protein: CASGKPGRAYEQYF; CDR3 DNA: TGTGCCAGCGGAAAACCCGGGAGGGCCTACGAGCAGTACTTC
clone size: few; CDR3 length: 16; J gene: TRBJ2-1; V gene: TRBV6-2/TRBV6-3; D gene: -; CDR3 protein: CASSPPGVLRYNEQFF; CDR3 DNA: TGTGCCAGCAGCCCCCCAGGGGTACTGCGCTACAATGAGCAGTTCTTC
clone size: -; CDR3 length: 15; J gene: TRBJ2-1; V gene: TRBV7-6; D gene: TRBD2; CDR3 protein: CASSLVLAKSFEQFF; CDR3 DNA: TGTGCCAGCAGCTTAGTACTAGCGAAATCCTTTGAGCAGTTCTTC
clone size: many; CDR3 length: 14; J gene: TRBJ1-5; V gene: TRBV7-2; D gene: -; CDR3 protein: CASSLAGSGQPQHF; CDR3 DNA: TGTGCCAGCAGCTTAGCAGGGAGTGGTCAGCCCCAGCATTTT